The 15 T cell receptor beta chains below all came from one sample that was sequenced in a study of T cell responses to AZD1222 COVID-19 vaccine (dated by TCRdb to the early 2020s). The library was obtained by the immunoSEQ multiplex PCR assay. TCRdb stores this immuneACCESS table with in-frame sequences only. Part of the clones is absent; in the studies checked, under half of the shortfall reflects unresolved V genes, and no reason is known for the rest. The sample table lists 100,000 to 150,000 clones, over 75% of them with a count of one. The top ten constitute approximately 3.1% of the sample. This sample's time point label indicates: baseline before first vaccination. Sequencing was performed on peripheral blood, taken on day 0 of AZD1222 vaccination. The origin of the receptors is an adult in good health.

The rearrangement uses TRBV5-1 and TRBJ1-2; perhaps TRBD1 as D (6 bases). Trimming removed 4 bases from V and 6 bases from J, with 16 bases in between. The V gene's germline CDR1 is SGHRS and CDR2 YFSETQ. The CDR3 is 14 residues long. The CDR3, as DNA: TGCGCCAGCAGCCCCTTGACAGGTTCTCATGGCTACACCTTC. Its protein is CASSPLTGSHGYTF.

The rearrangement links TRBV18 to TRBJ2-7; 15 bases are shared with TRBD2. V shed 3 bases, J shed 7 bases, and the junction held 7 bases outside the gene matches. The CDR3 extends over 16 amino acids. Germline CDR1 reads KGHSH; CDR2 reads LQKENI. CDR3 region: CASSPGTSGGLMEQYF. The CDR3 DNA is TGTGCCAGCTCACCCGGGACTAGCGGGGGGTTGATGGAGCAGTACTTC.

The rearrangement links TRBV28 to TRBJ1-5; unclear D gene. The CDR3 contains 14 residues. The V gene's germline CDR1 is MDHEN and CDR2 SYDVKM. V gave up 8 bases and J gave up 7 bases, with 18 bases separating them. In DNA form, the CDR3 reads TGTGCCAGCCGTCTGGACTTAGGTGGGCAGCCCCAGCATTTT. Protein product: CASRLDLGGQPQHF.

J is TRBJ2-7 and V is TRBV4-3; D tentatively fits TRBD1 or TRBD2 (6 bases each). The CDR3 loop spans 15 amino acids. Germline V gene data show CDR1 as LGHNA and CDR2 as YSLEER. Trimming cost V 2 bases and J 2 bases, with 13 bases left between them. The CDR3 region is CASSQPDRGPYEQYF. CDR3 DNA sequence: TGCGCCAGCAGCCAACCGGACCGGGGGCCCTACGAGCAGTACTTC.

The V and J genes are TRBV4-3 and TRBJ2-2; 10 bases match TRBD1. Unmatched junction bases numbered 7, after V lost 6 bases and J lost 6 bases. The CDR3 contains 15 residues. From germline, CDR1 is LGHNA and CDR2 YSLEER. DNA of the CDR3: TGCGCCAGCAGTCCGGGACAGGGGTTACCCGGGGAGCTGTTTTTT. This encodes CASSPGQGLPGELFF.

V and J are TRBV9 and TRBJ2-2; 8 bases are shared with TRBD2. The trim removed 4 bases at V and 5 bases at J, leaving 10 bases unmatched. Germline V gene lookup returns CDR1 SGDLS and CDR2 YYNGEE. CDR3 size: 16 residues. Here the CDR3 DNA reads TGTGCCAGCAGCCCGCCCAGCGGGAGTCAGACCGGGGAGCTGTTTTTT. This codes for CASSPPSGSQTGELFF. Complete variable domain (other parts from reference TRBV9 and TRBJ2-2): DSGVTQTPKHLITATGQRVTLRCSPRSGDLSVYWYQQSLDQGLQFLIQYYNGEERAKGNILERFSAQQFPDLHSELNLSSLELGDSALYFCASSPPSGSQTGELFFGEGSRLTVL.

The V gene is TRBV30, the J gene TRBJ1-4, with D possibly TRBD1 on 6 matching bases. Germline lookup yields CDR1 GTSNPN and CDR2 SVGIG (reference sequence). Trimming stripped 4 bases from V and 2 bases from J, with 11 bases between. This CDR3 contains 14 residues. The CDR3 DNA reads as TGTGCCTGGATGTTGGGGGGCACTAATGAAAAACTGTTTTTT. This sequence encodes CAWMLGGTNEKLFF.

The chain couples TRBV4-1 to TRBJ1-2; D uncertain. From germline, CDR1 is MGHRA and CDR2 YSYEKL. Deletions cut 3 bases from V and 5 bases from J, with 19 bases between. This CDR3 has 16 residues. The CDR3 protein is CASSQPKSEGGYGYTF. DNA of the CDR3: TGCGCCAGCAGCCAGCCAAAGTCGGAGGGTGGGTATGGCTACACCTTC.

This clone occurred a few times. The rearrangement links TRBV5-1 to TRBJ1-6; 9 bases map to TRBD1. Per the germline V gene, CDR1 is SGHRS and CDR2 is YFSETQ. The CDR3 runs to 17 residues. V gave up 0 bases and J gave up 2 bases; unmatched junction bases: 3. The CDR3: CASSLDRGLTYNSPLHF. DNA of the CDR3: TGCGCCAGCAGCTTGGACAGGGGGCTGACCTATAATTCACCCCTCCACTTT.

V and J are TRBV30 and TRBJ2-7; D might be TRBD2 (6 bases). The germline CDR1 and CDR2 sequences are GTSNPN and SVGIG (reference sequence). V shed 8 bases and J shed 0 bases, with 11 bases lying between them. CDR3 length equals 12 residues. CDR3: CAGDGSSYEQYF. CDR3 DNA: TGTGCCGGTGACGGGAGCTCCTACGAGCAGTACTTC.

V and J are TRBV20-1 and TRBJ2-7; D is unresolved. Germline values: CDR1 DFQATT, CDR2 SNEGSKA (reference sequence). The CDR3 runs 11 residues. Trimming took 2 bases from V and 5 from J, leaving 7 bases between them. CDR3 protein: CSARFKHEQYF. The CDR3 DNA follows: TGCAGTGCTAGATTTAAGCACGAGCAGTACTTC.

The chain joins TRBV7-8 to TRBJ2-3; perhaps TRBD2 as D (5 bases). Trimming left V 2 bases short and J 0 bases short, with 9 bases between. This CDR3 spans 15 amino acids. Germline V lookup: CDR1 SGHVS, CDR2 FQNEAQ. CDR3 sequence reads: CASSLTGDSTDTQYF. The CDR3 DNA reads TGTGCCAGCAGCTTAACCGGGGATAGCACAGATACGCAGTATTTT.

V and J are TRBV5-5 and TRBJ2-1, with D perhaps matching TRBD2 (5 bases). The CDR3 has 15 residues. Germline CDR1 is SGHKS and CDR2 is YYEKEE (reference sequence). Trimming left V 0 bases short and J 3 bases short, with 10 bases between. The CDR3 region has the DNA TGTGCCAGCAGCTTGGGAAGCGGACTCTACAATGAGCAGTTCTTC. It encodes CASSLGSGLYNEQFF.

This clone came up once. The CDR3 region is CASSSATAGTWTYNEQFF. The CDR3 DNA reads as TGTGCCAGCAGTTCAGCGACTGCAGGGACGTGGACCTACAATGAGCAGTTCTTC. The J gene is TRBJ2-1, the V gene TRBV28; possibly TRBD1 or TRBD2 for D (5 bases each). The V gene lost 4 bases and the J gene lost 2 bases, with 21 bases spanning the gap. The CDR3 is 18 residues long. Germline-derived CDR1 and CDR2 are MDHEN and SYDVKM.

This clone appeared once. A read error may account for a junction end that differs from germline. The rearrangement joins TRBV6-5 to TRBJ2-7; 8 nucleotides align to TRBD1. This CDR3 is 13 amino acids long. Germline V gene data show CDR1 as MNHEY and CDR2 as SVGAGI. The DNA of the CDR3 is TGTGCCAGCAGCCGGGACAGGCCCACCCTTATGCGCTTC. It yields the protein CASSRDRPTLMRF.